What follows is one T cell receptor (beta chain) and its context. The target of this receptor is not known. An end of the junction does not agree with germline; a read error may underlie this. Taken from the germline V gene (reference sequence), the CDR1 and CDR2 loops are LGHDT and YNNKEL. The CDR3, from cysteine to phenylalanine, totals 13 residues. The retained sequence is limited to the CDR3, 39 bases, with the frame set at the first base. This specimen belongs to a study of blood T cell repertoires in COVID-19 (dated by TCRdb to 2020 to 2021). Regarding the study in general: Collaborator samples came from the United States, Italy and Spain and covered acute and convalescent phases of COVID-19. The prospective study material was composed of cDNA or gDNA derived from T cells, B-cell-depleted T cells, or PBMCs. Subjects who had been exposed to COVID-19, were actively infected with it, or had recovered from it provided the deeply sampled blood TCRbeta repertoires that made up the dataset. The repertoires were released in a freely available public database meant as a resource for research on the immune response to SARS-CoV-2. Samples were obtained from the ongoing ImmuneRACE study (first 160 participants) and from some 1,300 subjects provided by 6 global collaborators. Nearly every sample came with metadata listing a de-identified subject ID, COVID-19 status, age in years and sex. Where HLA class I and class II types were available, the types were taken from metadata supplied by the sample provider, not from assay-based typing.

The immunoSEQ Assay, a bias-controlled multiplex PCR, was used to amplify TCRbeta CDR3 regions from genomic DNA. Processing in the source paper ran as follows. The number of nucleated cells in each sample was estimated from the amplification of reference gene primers within the assay. To quantify the absolute abundance of each unique TCRbeta CDR3 rearrangement, sequence reads were collapsed and filtered. For each sample, productive Simpson clonality was calculated as the square root of Simpson's diversity index across productive rearrangements. TCRdb stores this immuneACCESS table with in-frame sequences only. Part of the clones is absent; in the studies checked, under half of the shortfall reflects unresolved V genes, and no reason is known for the rest. The D gene and trimming were derived from the DNA, and the V and J assignments and clone size from that table. In this sample the table shows approximately 67,000 clones, around 90% of which occur a single time. Approximately 19% of the sample is held by the ten biggest clonotypes.

Each collaborating institution followed its own protocols to collect whole blood in K2EDTA tubes. Collaborator samples were shipped for TCRbeta analysis as frozen whole blood, isolated PBMCs, or DNA extracted from either sample type. Findings and caveats that apply to the study as a whole: The amount of clinical and demographic metadata varied by source and participant and was provided uncurated.

The sequence came from a woman of 80 years or more with acute or convalescent COVID-19. Sequenced sample: peripheral blood. The chain is made from TRBV3-1 (or the pseudogene TRBV3-2) and TRBJ2-5; TRBD1 is possibly the D segment (5 matching bases). The DNA reads TGTGCCAGCAGTCAAGGGGCGATCCAGACCCAGTACTTC. Its protein product is CASSQGAIQTQYF.